One and the same sample provided the 29 T cell receptor beta chains below, sequenced in a study of blood T cell repertoires in COVID-19. Measured with immunoSEQ multiplex PCR; TCRdb has only the in-frame clones, and not every one. The repertoire holds about 200,000 clones, with just over 85% as singletons. Sequencing was carried out using peripheral blood. These receptors came from a man older than 75 with acute or convalescent COVID-19.

This clone was seen just once. The gene calls are TRBV2 and TRBJ2-1, with 8 bases that match TRBD2. The CDR3 sequence is 14 residues long. The germline gives CDR1 SNHLY, CDR2 FYNNEI. V trimming: 6 bases; J trimming: 3 bases; junction bases outside the gene matches: 4. CDR3 DNA sequence: TGTGCCAGCAGGGGAGGGACTAGCTACAATGAGCAGTTCTTC. Translation gives CASRGGTSYNEQFF.

The genes are TRBV19 and TRBJ2-3; TRBD2 matches 7 bases. This CDR3 is 13 amino acids long. Per germline, CDR1 LNHDA and CDR2 SQIVND (reference sequence). Trimming removed 7 bases from V and 2 bases from J; junction bases left unmatched: 3. As DNA, the CDR3 is TGTGCCAGTAAAGCGGGATACACAGATACGCAGTATTTT. Protein: CASKAGYTDTQYF.

The chain employs TRBV20-1 and TRBJ1-2; D is ambiguous. The CDR3 is made up of 13 amino acids. The germline V gene has CDR1 DFQATT and CDR2 SNEGSKA (reference sequence). Trimming took 3 bases from V and 7 from J, leaving 15 bases between them. The CDR3 is CSASWSGVGGYTF. In DNA form, the CDR3 reads TGCAGTGCTAGTTGGTCAGGCGTCGGTGGCTACACCTTC.

In its sample, this clone was seen once. The chain combines TRBV11-1 with TRBJ2-7, with D uncertain. V was cut by 0 bases and J by 1 base, with 4 bases left in between. This CDR3 comprises 13 residues. Germline-derived CDR1 and CDR2 are SGHAT and FQDESV (reference sequence). CDR3 residues: CASSLAQSYEQYV. As DNA, the CDR3 is TGTGCCAGCAGCTTAGCACAGTCCTACGAGCAGTACGTC.

The V gene is TRBV29-1, the J gene TRBJ2-3; no clear D. The V end lost 4 bases, the J end lost 3 bases, and 17 bases lay between the germline ends. CDR1 is SQVTM, CDR2 ANQGSEA, per germline. The CDR3 runs 15 residues. The CDR3 loop is CSVVGSFVKTDTQYF. The CDR3 bases are TGCAGCGTTGTTGGCAGTTTCGTTAAAACAGATACGCAGTATTTT.

V and J are TRBV5-1 and TRBJ2-7; possibly TRBD2 for D (6 bases). The ends were cut back, 1 base at V and 2 bases at J, with 19 bases in the middle. The germline CDR1 and CDR2 sequences are SGHRS and YFSETQ. The CDR3 length is 17 residues. The CDR3 sequence: CASSLFDLASGPYEQYF. CDR3 DNA sequence: TGCGCCAGCAGCTTGTTTGACCTAGCGTCCGGGCCCTACGAGCAGTACTTC.

The J gene is TRBJ2-1, the V gene TRBV4-3; D possibly corresponds to TRBD1 (6 bases). Trimming took 1 base from V and 6 from J, leaving 22 bases between them. From germline, CDR1 is LGHNA and CDR2 YSLEER. The CDR3 spans 18 residues. This chain's CDR3 is CASSQARSGHSRGNEQFF. As DNA, the CDR3 is TGCGCCAGCAGCCAAGCCCGCTCGGGACACTCAAGGGGCAATGAGCAGTTCTTC.

The rearrangement uses TRBV19 and TRBJ1-5, with a tentative D call TRBD1 (6 bases). Per germline, CDR1 LNHDA and CDR2 SQIVND (reference sequence). There are 12 residues in the CDR3. Between the trimmed V and J ends, which lost 6 bases and 7 bases, there was a span of 10 bases. CDR3 sequence reads: CASSSTGQPQHF. The CDR3 nucleotides are TGTGCCAGTAGCTCGACAGGCCAGCCCCAGCATTTT. Variable domain in full (rest from reference TRBV19 and TRBJ1-5): DGGITQSPKYLFRKEGQNVTLSCEQNLNHDAMYWYRQDPGQGLRLIYYSQIVNDFQKGDIAEGYSVSREKKESFPLTVTSAQKNPTAFYLCASSSTGQPQHFGDGTRLSIL.

The chain links TRBV2 to TRBJ2-2; TRBD2 might be the D (5 bases). Trimming pared 5 bases from V and 4 bases from J, leaving 17 bases between. Germline assignment: CDR1 SNHLY and CDR2 FYNNEI. The CDR3 has 16 residues. The CDR3 protein is CASSSRPAGITGELFF. The CDR3 bases are TGTGCCAGCAGTTCCAGACCCGCGGGCATCACCGGGGAGCTGTTTTTT.

The rearrangement joins TRBV3-1 (or the pseudogene TRBV3-2) to TRBJ1-1; no clear D gene. The V end was cut by 4 bases, the J end by 1 base, with 10 bases between. This CDR3 region has 14 residues. In germline, CDR1 is LGHDT, CDR2 YNNKEL (reference sequence). CDR3 in DNA: TGTGCCAGCAGCCCCCCCATCGGGAACACTGAAGCTTTCTTT. Its protein is CASSPPIGNTEAFF.

The chain carries TRBV15 and TRBJ2-7; TRBD1 is a possible D gene (6 bases). V was trimmed by 0 bases and J by 6 bases, leaving 15 bases between them. Per germline, CDR1 LNHNV and CDR2 YYDKDF (reference sequence). The CDR3 runs 15 residues. The CDR3 reads CATSRDLAGVREQYF. CDR3 nucleotides: TGTGCCACCAGCAGAGATCTGGCAGGGGTTCGCGAGCAGTACTTC. Combining the CDR3 with reference TRBV15 and TRBJ2-7 gives the whole variable domain DAMVIQNPRYQVTQFGKPVTLSCSQTLNHNVMYWYQQKSSQAPKLLFHYYDKDFNNEADTPDNFQSRRPNTSFCFLDIRSPGLGDTAMYLCATSRDLAGVREQYFGPGTRLTVT.

This clone was seen only once. This chain joins TRBV3-1 (or the pseudogene TRBV3-2) and TRBJ2-7; no definite D call. CDR1 is LGHDT, CDR2 YNNKEL, per germline (reference sequence). The CDR3 has 16 amino acids. V lost 4 bases and J 2 bases, leaving 18 bases between the germline ends. Here the CDR3 DNA reads TGTGCCAGCAGCCTCCAAAGAGTCGTGCTCCCCTACGAGCAGTACTTC. Translating gives CASSLQRVVLPYEQYF.

Only a few counts were recorded for this clone. The rearrangement joins TRBV6-1 to TRBJ2-2; D might be TRBD2 (6 bases). CDR1 and CDR2 (germline): MNHNS, SASEGT. Between the trimmed V and J ends, which lost 4 bases and 1 base, there was a span of 13 bases. CDR3 length equals 16 residues. The CDR3 DNA is TGTGCCAGCAGTGGTCCTGACGGGAGGAACACCGGGGAGCTGTTTTTT. This codes for CASSGPDGRNTGELFF.

The rearrangement uses TRBV30 and TRBJ2-1; 8 nucleotides align to TRBD2. V gave up 5 bases and J gave up 1 base; unmatched junction bases: 7. The CDR3 spans 15 residues. CDR1 GTSNPN and CDR2 SVGIG come from the germline V gene (reference sequence). The CDR3 here is CAWSQVAGSYNEQFF. The CDR3 nucleotides are TGTGCCTGGTCTCAGGTAGCGGGGTCCTACAATGAGCAGTTCTTC.

This clone was recorded once. The gene calls are TRBV7-3 and TRBJ1-1; the match to TRBD1 covers 8 bases. The junction had 9 bases not matched to a gene; V was cut back by 1 base and J by 2 bases. From germline, CDR1 is SGHTA and CDR2 FQGTGA. The CDR3 extends over 17 amino acids. Here the CDR3 DNA reads TGTGCCAGCAGCTTAAGTGGGACAGGTGGTGGCAACACTGAAGCTTTCTTT. Translated: CASSLSGTGGGNTEAFF.

V gene TRBV2 combines with J gene TRBJ2-4; 13 nucleotides agree with TRBD2. The CDR3 totals 16 residues. J was trimmed by 5 bases and V by 5 bases; bases with no gene match: 6. The germline CDR1 and CDR2 sequences are SNHLY and FYNNEI. The CDR3 DNA is TGTGCCAGCAGTCCTCGGACTAGCGGGAGCCAAAACATTCAGTACTTC. Amino acid sequence: CASSPRTSGSQNIQYF. Using reference TRBV2 and TRBJ2-4 for the parts outside the CDR3, the full variable domain is EPEVTQTPSHQVTQMGQEVILRCVPISNHLYFYWYRQILGQKVEFLVSFYNNEISEKSEIFDDQFSVERPDGSNFTLKIRSTKLEDSAMYFCASSPRTSGSQNIQYFGAGTRLSVL.

The chain carries TRBV11-2 and TRBJ2-3; TRBD2 is a possible D gene (5 bases). Per germline, CDR1 SGHAT and CDR2 FQNNGV. The CDR3 is 13 amino acids. V was cut by 1 base and J by 5 bases, with 7 bases left in between. The CDR3 bases are TGTGCCAGCAGCTTAGGACTAAAAGATACGCAGTATTTT. Amino acid sequence: CASSLGLKDTQYF.

The rearrangement links TRBV5-1 to TRBJ2-7; 9 bases match TRBD1. In germline, CDR1 is SGHRS, CDR2 YFSETQ. This CDR3 comprises 14 residues. The ends lost 3 bases at V and 1 base at J; junction bases unmatched: 2. CDR3 loop: CASSSGTGSYEQYF. CDR3 nucleotides: TGCGCCAGCAGCTCCGGGACAGGGTCCTACGAGCAGTACTTC.

On this clone: Other DNA sequences in this sample translate to the same CDR3. J is TRBJ2-1 and V is TRBV19; a possible D gene is TRBD1 (5 bases). Per germline, CDR1 LNHDA and CDR2 SQIVND (reference sequence). V dropped 3 bases and J dropped 8 bases, with 11 bases sitting between them. This CDR3 contains 13 residues. The CDR3 DNA follows: TGTGCCAGTAGTATGGATAGGGGTGATGAGCAGTTCTTC. As protein: CASSMDRGDEQFF.

The chain combines TRBV9 with TRBJ2-1, with TRBD2 matching over 10 bases. This CDR3 has 15 residues. The germline gives CDR1 SGDLS, CDR2 YYNGEE. The V segment lost 4 bases and the J segment 4 bases; nucleotides outside the gene matches: 5. The CDR3 sequence is CASSSTSGSYNEQFF. CDR3 in DNA: TGTGCCAGCAGCTCGACTAGCGGGTCTTACAATGAGCAGTTCTTC.

V and J are TRBV5-1 and TRBJ1-1; tentative D call: TRBD1 (5 bases). With 0 bases removed from V and 1 base from J, the gap between germline ends came to 7 bases. CDR1 is SGHRS, CDR2 YFSETQ, per germline. There are 14 residues in the CDR3. CDR3 residues: CASSLATGNTEAFF. The DNA of the CDR3 is TGCGCCAGCAGCTTGGCCACAGGGAACACTGAAGCTTTCTTT.

The V gene is TRBV7-2, the J gene TRBJ1-3, with D perhaps matching TRBD1 (5 bases). Germline assignment: CDR1 SGHTA and CDR2 FQGNSA. Trimming pared 1 base from V and 4 bases from J, leaving 14 bases between. The CDR3 is 16 residues long. CDR3 DNA: TGTGCCAGCAGCTTAGTCGGGCAGGGCTCGGGAAACACCATATATTTT. This gives the protein CASSLVGQGSGNTIYF. The full variable domain, with the rest looked up from reference TRBV7-2 and TRBJ1-3, is GAGVSQSPSNKVTEKGKDVELRCDPISGHTALYWYRQSLGQGLEFLIYFQGNSAPDKSGLPSDRFSAERTGGSVSTLTIQRTQQEDSAVYLCASSLVGQGSGNTIYFGEGSWLTVV.

The chain has TRBV3-1 (or the pseudogene TRBV3-2) and TRBJ1-4; 7 nucleotides align to TRBD1. CDR3 length equals 15 residues. Losses at the gene ends were 4 bases for V and 7 bases for J; bases not matched to a gene: 9. Germline values: CDR1 LGHDT, CDR2 YNNKEL (reference sequence). CDR3 DNA: TGTGCCAGCAGCCTCGGGACAGATTCGGGTGAAAAACTGTTTTTT. It encodes CASSLGTDSGEKLFF.

This sequence joins TRBV28 and TRBJ2-7, with 8 bases identical to TRBD2. The CDR3 covers 16 residues. J lost 2 bases, V lost 5 bases, and 11 bases had no gene match. Germline V lookup: CDR1 MDHEN, CDR2 SYDVKM. CDR3 in DNA: TGTGCCAGCAGTCGTGGGGCTAGCGGGCCCACCTACGAGCAGTACTTC. It yields the protein CASSRGASGPTYEQYF.

V gene TRBV12-3 or TRBV12-4 combines with J gene TRBJ2-3; D may be TRBD2 (5 bases). The CDR3 covers 13 residues. The V and J ends lost 6 bases and 11 bases respectively, with 18 bases between them. CDR3 amino acids: CASSVLAVIGQYF. In nucleotides, the CDR3 is TGTGCCAGCAGCGTCCTAGCAGTGATTGGGCAGTATTTT.

The chain recombines TRBV27 with TRBJ1-5, with 7 positions matching TRBD1. Per germline, CDR1 MNHEY and CDR2 SMNVEV (reference sequence). The CDR3 covers 13 residues. V trimming: 8 bases; J trimming: 7 bases; junction bases outside the gene matches: 8. The CDR3 DNA reads as TGTGCCAGCGGCGACAGGGTTGGGCAGCCCCAGCATTTT. Its translation is CASGDRVGQPQHF.

V and J are TRBV7-8 and TRBJ1-1; 10 bases are a match to TRBD1. Germline CDR1 SGHVS, CDR2 FQNEAQ. The V gene end was trimmed by 1 base and the J gene end by 2 bases; junction bases not matched to a gene: 4. The CDR3 runs to 16 residues. In nucleotides, the CDR3 is TGTGCCAGCAGCTTAGGGACAGGGGGTACTAACACTGAAGCTTTCTTT. Translating gives CASSLGTGGTNTEAFF.

V and J are TRBV16 and TRBJ2-7, with unresolved D. CDR1 and CDR2 (germline): KGHSY, FQNENV. V was pared by 1 base and J by 5 bases, with 6 bases between. The CDR3 consists of 12 residues. The CDR3 loop is CASSQWQDEQYV. Here the CDR3 DNA reads TGTGCCAGCAGCCAATGGCAGGACGAGCAGTACGTC.

The chain uses TRBV2 and TRBJ2-2; 12 bases are a match to TRBD2. Germline V gene lookup returns CDR1 SNHLY and CDR2 FYNNEI. J lost 1 base, V lost 6 bases, and 6 bases had no gene match. This CDR3 has 17 residues. This chain's CDR3 is CASRGGLAGLNTGELFF. The DNA for the CDR3 is TGTGCCAGCAGGGGGGGACTAGCGGGCTTGAACACCGGGGAGCTGTTTTTT.